The TCR beta chain described here comes from a study of blood T cell repertoires in COVID-19. Study in general: Spain, Italy and the United States supplied samples that represented acute and convalescent COVID-19. PBMCs, B-cell-depleted T cells, or T cells were the source of the cDNA or gDNA that made up the material.

Only a few counts were recorded for this clone. Original processing methods: Nucleated cell number was recorded as an estimate derived from reference gene primer amplification. Measured with immunoSEQ multiplex PCR; TCRdb has only the in-frame clones, and not every one. The V and J calls and clone size are taken from that table; D and trimming were inferred from the DNA. Among 200,000 to 300,000 clones listed, approximately 85% were seen once. Enrolment of Seattle patients took place during active infection, and they were followed longitudinally. The CDR3 extends over 15 amino acids. V was cut by 7 bases and J by 5 bases, with 18 bases left in between. In germline, CDR1 is LNHDA, CDR2 SQIVND (reference sequence).

The sequenced sample was peripheral blood. The chain joins TRBV19 to TRBJ1-5, with D hard to call. The clonotype comes from an elderly woman with COVID-19, enrolled during active disease. The CDR3 region has the DNA TGTGCCAGTAATTTTAATCCCCGCGGGCATCAGCCCCAGCATTTT. This encodes CASNFNPRGHQPQHF.